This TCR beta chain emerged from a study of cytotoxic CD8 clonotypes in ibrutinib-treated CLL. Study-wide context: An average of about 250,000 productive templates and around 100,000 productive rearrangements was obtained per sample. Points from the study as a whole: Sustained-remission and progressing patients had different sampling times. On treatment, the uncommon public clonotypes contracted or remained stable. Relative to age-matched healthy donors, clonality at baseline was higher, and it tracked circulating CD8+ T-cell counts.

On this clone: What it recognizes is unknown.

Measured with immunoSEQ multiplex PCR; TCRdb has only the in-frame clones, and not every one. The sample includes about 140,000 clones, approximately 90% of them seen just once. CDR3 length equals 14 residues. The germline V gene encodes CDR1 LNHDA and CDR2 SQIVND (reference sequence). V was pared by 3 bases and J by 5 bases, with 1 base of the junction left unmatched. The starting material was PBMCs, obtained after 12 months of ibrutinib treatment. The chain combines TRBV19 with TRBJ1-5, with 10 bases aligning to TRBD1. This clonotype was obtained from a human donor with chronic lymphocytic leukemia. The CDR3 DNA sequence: TGTGCCAGTAGTATGACAGGGGGCGATCAGCCCCAGCATTTT. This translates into CASSMTGGDQPQHF.